Many counts were recorded for the clone carrying this T cell receptor (beta chain). The sample belongs to a study of neurological immune-mediated disorders. TCRdb re-called the 5' RACE reads through MiXCR, storing one row per CDR3 protein. The data show nearly 60,000 distinct CDR3 sequences, 3% to 3.5% seen once. The CDR3 contains 12 residues. The germline V and J ends were trimmed by 10 bases and 0 bases, with 9 bases remaining between them. Germline values: CDR1 MNHEY, CDR2 SVGEGT. The rearrangement uses TRBV6-2 or TRBV6-3 and TRBJ1-1, with D unclear. The TCR originated in a woman aged 55-75 years with multiple sclerosis. Sequencing was carried out using PBMCs. This CDR3 is CATGTVNTEAFF. As DNA, the CDR3 is TGTGCCACCGGCACAGTGAACACTGAAGCTTTCTTT.